This T cell receptor (beta chain) was identified during a study of CD8+ T cells in alopecia areata. Regarding the study as a whole: Sequences from scalp samples also cover resident alphabeta T cells of normal skin.

In each case, RNA was isolated and then reverse transcribed into cDNA as the sequencing template. The assay was immunoSEQ multiplex PCR, and TCRdb's table has in-frame clones only and misses some. In total the sample includes approximately 1,500 clones, none of them seen once. This clone was detected ten times or more. Antigen: not known. Mouse germline and gene names are used. The sample was lesional skin. The source of this sequence is a C3H/HeJ mouse with alopecia areata. The mice in this strain carry MHC haplotype H2-k.

CDR3 in amino acids: CASRRTVYEQYF. CDR3 DNA, as far as it was read: TGTGCTAGCAGGCGGACAGTTTAT. This sequence joins TRBV29 and TRBJ2-7; the D gene is possibly TRBD1 (6 bases). The sequenced fragment ends 4 residues before the CDR3 boundary, so the rest is inferred from the germline J gene. Germline V gene sequence: CDR1 MSHET, CDR2 SYDVDS. The CDR3 length is 12 residues.